This TCR beta chain was sequenced in a study of blood T cell repertoires in COVID-19. The data were produced by immunoSEQ multiplex PCR, yet TCRdb's version contains in-frame clones alone and is incomplete. The table has some 98,000 clones, about four fifths seen once. This clone was found a few times. Sequenced sample: peripheral blood. The receptor comes from a human donor in a cohort sampled during active COVID-19.

In nucleotides, the CDR3 is TGTGCCAGCTCACCCGGAGAGGGCGGCACCGGGGAGCTGTTTTTT. Its translation is CASSPGEGGTGELFF. This rearrangement joins TRBV18 to TRBJ2-2; tentatively, D is TRBD2 (5 bases). The CDR3 consists of 15 residues. V lost 3 bases and J 4 bases, leaving 12 bases between the germline ends. Germline V lookup: CDR1 KGHSH, CDR2 LQKENI.